The 9 T cell receptor beta chains reported below all come from one sample, sequenced in a study of beta chain features in type 1 diabetes. Expressed TCRB transcripts were sequenced after all isolated RNA was converted to cDNA. Method: immunoSEQ multiplex PCR; TCRdb's copy keeps in-frame clones and lacks some. The sample has about 150,000 clones, roughly 11% seen once. Sequenced input: central memory CD4+ T cells from blood. Receptor source: a man between 18 and 35 years old in good health.

The V and J genes are TRBV7-9 and TRBJ2-3, with D uncertain. The CDR3 spans 15 residues. V gave up 6 bases and J gave up 0 bases, with 13 bases separating them. Germline values: CDR1 SEHNR, CDR2 FQNEAQ (reference sequence). The chain's CDR3 is CASSRRLSSTDTQYF. The CDR3 coding sequence is TGTGCCAGCAGTCGCAGACTTTCTAGCACAGATACGCAGTATTTT. Filled out from reference TRBV7-9 and TRBJ2-3, the complete variable domain reads DTGVSQNPRHKITKRGQNVTFRCDPISEHNRLYWYRQTLGQGPEFLTYFQNEAQLEKSRLLSDRFSAERPKGSFSTLEIQRTEQGDSAMYLCASSRRLSSTDTQYFGPGTRLTVL.

The chain combines TRBV7-2 with TRBJ2-1, with TRBD2 matching over 7 bases. CDR1 SGHTA and CDR2 FQGNSA come from the germline V gene. The CDR3 totals 16 residues. V gave up 1 base and J gave up 2 bases; unmatched junction bases: 5. The CDR3: CASSLESAGAYNEQFF. In DNA, the CDR3 is TGTGCCAGCAGCTTAGAATCGGCGGGAGCCTACAATGAGCAGTTCTTC.

This clone was detected a few times. The rearrangement joins TRBV29-1 to TRBJ1-5; D is possibly TRBD1 (5 bases). This CDR3 is built from 12 residues. CDR1 and CDR2 from the germline V gene are SQVTM and ANQGSEA. V was shortened by 4 bases and J by 3 bases, with 7 bases between the two germline ends. The CDR3 loop is CSVGGVNQPQHF. As DNA, the CDR3 is TGCAGCGTTGGAGGGGTCAATCAGCCCCAGCATTTT. The full variable domain, in which reference TRBV29-1 and TRBJ1-5 provide the parts outside the CDR3, is SAVISQKPSRDICQRGTSLTIQCQVDSQVTMMFWYRQQPGQSLTLIATANQGSEATYESGFVIDKFPISRPNLTFSTLTVSNMSPEDSSIYLCSVGGVNQPQHFGDGTRLSIL.

This clone was counted between two and nine times. The chain recombines TRBV7-3 with TRBJ1-6, with 9 bases lining up with TRBD1. Looked up from germline, CDR1 is SGHTA and CDR2 is FQGTGA. CDR3 length: 14 residues. J lost 7 bases, V lost 4 bases, and 2 bases had no gene match. CDR3 DNA: TGTGCCAGCAGCTCCACAGGGGGCAATTCACCCCTCCACTTT. Its protein is CASSSTGGNSPLHF.

The chain employs TRBV20-1 and TRBJ2-1, with D possibly being TRBD1 (6 bases). Trimming shortened V by 6 bases and J by 9 bases, and 12 bases separated the two germline ends. Germline-derived CDR1 and CDR2 are DFQATT and SNEGSKA (reference sequence). The CDR3 runs 11 residues. The CDR3 sequence is CSAGTGFEQFF. For the CDR3, the DNA is TGCAGTGCGGGAACAGGGTTTGAGCAGTTCTTC.

This clone was counted once. The CDR3 here is CASSSDRGYNEQFF. In DNA, the CDR3 is TGTGCCAGCAGTTCGGACAGGGGATACAATGAGCAGTTCTTC. J is TRBJ2-1 and V is TRBV2; TRBD1 matches at 9 bases. V shed 5 bases, J shed 4 bases, and the junction held 3 bases outside the gene matches. Germline CDR1 SNHLY, CDR2 FYNNEI. The CDR3 is 14 amino acids.

The chain uses TRBV9 and TRBJ1-3, with D possibly TRBD1 on 5 matching bases. V dropped 2 bases and J dropped 0 bases, with 12 bases sitting between them. Germline loops: CDR1 SGDLS, CDR2 YYNGEE. The CDR3 sequence is 16 residues long. CDR3 in amino acids: CASSVGAGSSGNTIYF. In DNA, the CDR3 is TGTGCCAGCAGCGTCGGGGCGGGTAGCTCTGGAAACACCATATATTTT. Full variable domain (outside the CDR3, taken from reference TRBV9 and TRBJ1-3): DSGVTQTPKHLITATGQRVTLRCSPRSGDLSVYWYQQSLDQGLQFLIQYYNGEERAKGNILERFSAQQFPDLHSELNLSSLELGDSALYFCASSVGAGSSGNTIYFGEGSWLTVV.

This clone occurred a few times. The V and J genes are TRBV25-1 and TRBJ1-1; 10 bases fit TRBD1. J lost 11 bases, V lost 4 bases, and 7 bases had no gene match. Germline CDR1 and CDR2: MGHDK and SYGVNS. The CDR3 covers 13 residues. The CDR3 sequence is CASSAPGTGVAFF. The CDR3 DNA is TGTGCCAGCAGTGCCCCCGGGACAGGGGTTGCTTTCTTT. The variable domain in full, completed from reference TRBV25-1 and TRBJ1-1, reads EADIYQTPRYLVIGTGKKITLECSQTMGHDKMYWYQQDPGMELHLIHYSYGVNSTEKGDLSSESTVSRIRTEHFPLTLESARPSHTSQYLCASSAPGTGVAFFGQGTRLTVV.

This clone showed up just a few times. The chain carries TRBV18 and TRBJ1-1; D is uncertain. The germline V and J ends were trimmed by 6 bases and 0 bases, with 8 bases remaining between them. CDR3 size: 13 residues. Germline assignment: CDR1 KGHSH and CDR2 LQKENI. The CDR3 coding sequence is TGTGCCAGCTCTTTCGCCTTGAACACTGAAGCTTTCTTT. It codes for CASSFALNTEAFF.